These T cell receptor beta chains were read from a single sample in a study of memory CD4+ T cells and cytomegalovirus serostatus. The repertoire was sequenced with immunoSEQ multiplex PCR; TCRdb's copy has only in-frame clones and lacks some. This table holds 55,000 to 75,000 clones, about 81% found once. Sequenced: memory CD4+ T cells from blood. These receptor sequences come from an adult in good health and CMV-seronegative. Both conserved end residues are part of each CDR3. Each record gives: D gene, J gene, clone size, V gene, CDR3 protein, CDR3 DNA. The D gene is left open where the match is weak. For some rows the clone size is stated as once, few or many, or as a class when expanded; others skip it.

- | TRBJ1-1 | - | TRBV19 | CASDAGGMNTEAFF | TGTGCCAGTGACGCTGGAGGGATGAACACTGAAGCTTTCTTT
TRBD1 | TRBJ1-4 | - | TRBV11-2 | CASSFFRGSNEKLFF | TGTGCCAGCAGCTTTTTCAGGGGGAGTAATGAAAAACTGTTTTTT
- | TRBJ1-2 | - | TRBV6-5 | CASSYSRGNYGYTF | TGTGCCAGCAGTTACTCTAGGGGTAACTATGGCTACACCTTC
- | TRBJ2-1 | - | TRBV2 | CASSEVKQFF | TGTGCCAGCAGTGAAGTGAAGCAGTTCTTC
TRBD1 | TRBJ2-1 | - | TRBV4-2 | CASSLKVGQGISYNEQFF | TGTGCCAGCAGCCTCAAAGTGGGACAGGGCATCTCCTACAATGAGCAGTTCTTC
- | TRBJ1-2 | - | TRBV7-6 | CASSLDPAGGYGYTF | TGTGCCAGCAGCTTAGACCCCGCCGGGGGCTATGGCTACACCTTC
- | TRBJ2-6 | - | TRBV25-1 | CASSEPQGGFGANVLTF | TGTGCCAGCAGTGAGCCGCAGGGGGGCTTTGGGGCCAACGTCCTGACTTTC
TRBD1 | TRBJ2-1 | - | TRBV30 | CAWSQDRDEQFF | TGTGCCTGGAGTCAGGACAGGGATGAGCAGTTCTTC
TRBD1 | TRBJ2-7 | - | TRBV27 | CATRRQGPNSYEQYF | TGTGCCACCCGGAGACAGGGGCCAAACTCCTACGAGCAGTACTTC
TRBD1 | TRBJ1-5 | - | TRBV7-9 | CASSLSGGGNQPQHF | TGTGCCAGCAGCTTGTCAGGGGGGGGAAATCAGCCCCAGCATTTT
TRBD1 | TRBJ2-7 | - | TRBV18 | CASSPRDRPWEQYF | TGTGCCAGCTCACCAAGGGACAGGCCCTGGGAGCAGTACTTC
TRBD1 | TRBJ1-2 | - | TRBV19 | CASTTGFQIGFNYGYTF | TGTGCCAGCACGACAGGGTTCCAAATCGGATTTAACTATGGCTACACCTTC
- | TRBJ1-1 | few | TRBV30 | CAWSEGSTEAFF | TGTGCCTGGAGCGAGGGGAGTACTGAAGCTTTCTTT
TRBD1 | TRBJ2-5 | - | TRBV10-2 | CASRGQGRGETQYF | TGCGCCAGCAGGGGACAGGGCAGGGGGGAGACCCAGTACTTC
TRBD2 | TRBJ2-6 | - | TRBV29-1 | CSVGTSGTSGRGGGANVLTF | TGCAGCGTTGGAACCTCCGGGACTAGCGGGAGAGGGGGCGGGGCCAACGTCCTGACTTTC
- | TRBJ2-7 | - | TRBV10-1 | CASSEGGGDYEQYF | TGCGCCAGCAGTGAAGGAGGGGGCGACTACGAGCAGTACTTC
- | TRBJ2-7 | - | TRBV7-2 | CASSPGPGLYEQYF | TGTGCCAGCAGTCCAGGTCCGGGATTATACGAGCAGTACTTC
TRBD1 | TRBJ2-7 | - | TRBV7-9 | CASGQGGEQYF | TGTGCCAGTGGACAGGGAGGCGAGCAGTACTTC
- | TRBJ2-3 | - | TRBV5-1 | CASSSLTAGDTQYF | TGCGCCAGCAGCTCCCTGACAGCCGGAGATACGCAGTATTTT
TRBD1 | TRBJ2-1 | - | TRBV18 | CASSPRGTGGANEQFF | TGTGCCAGCTCACCACGAGGGACAGGGGGCGCGAATGAGCAGTTCTTC
- | TRBJ2-3 | - | TRBV29-1 | CSVVRGADTQYF | TGCAGCGTGGTACGGGGTGCAGATACGCAGTATTTT
- | TRBJ1-5 | - | TRBV6-5 | CASSYSAGRRQPQHF | TGTGCCAGCAGTTACTCGGCAGGGCGTAGACAGCCCCAGCATTTT
- | TRBJ2-5 | - | TRBV5-1 | CASSWGVSQETQYF | TGCGCCAGCAGCTGGGGGGTCAGCCAAGAGACCCAGTACTTC
TRBD2 | TRBJ2-2 | - | TRBV6-1 | CASSVLAGLNTGELFF | TGTGCCAGCAGTGTGCTAGCGGGTCTAAACACCGGGGAGCTGTTTTTT
- | TRBJ1-6 | few | TRBV2 | CASSEQGMESSPLHF | TGTGCCAGCAGTGAACAGGGGATGGAGAGTTCACCCCTCCACTTT
TRBD1 | TRBJ2-5 | - | TRBV29-1 | CSVTGQGETQYF | TGCAGCGTAACGGGACAGGGAGAGACCCAGTACTTC